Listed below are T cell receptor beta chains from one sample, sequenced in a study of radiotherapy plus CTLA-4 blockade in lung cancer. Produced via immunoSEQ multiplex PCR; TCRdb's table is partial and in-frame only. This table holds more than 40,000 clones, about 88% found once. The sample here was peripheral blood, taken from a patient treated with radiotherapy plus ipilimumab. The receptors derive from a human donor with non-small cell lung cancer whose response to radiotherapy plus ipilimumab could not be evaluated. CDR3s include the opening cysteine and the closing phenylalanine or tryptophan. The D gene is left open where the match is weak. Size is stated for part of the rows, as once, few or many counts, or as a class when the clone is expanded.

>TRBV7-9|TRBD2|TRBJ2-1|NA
CASSPLPREGHNEQFF
TGTGCCAGCAGCCCCCTCCCCCGGGAGGGACACAATGAGCAGTTCTTC
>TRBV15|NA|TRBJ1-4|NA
CATSRERGFNEKLFF
TGTGCCACCAGCAGAGAGCGGGGCTTTAATGAAAAACTGTTTTTT
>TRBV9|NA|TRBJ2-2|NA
CASRGTLNTGELFF
TGTGCCAGCAGGGGGACACTGAACACCGGGGAGCTGTTTTTT
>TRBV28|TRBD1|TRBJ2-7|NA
CASSLTGGSYEQYF
TGTGCCAGCAGTTTGACAGGGGGCTCCTACGAGCAGTACTTC
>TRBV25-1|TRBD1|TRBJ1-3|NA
CASSEAGGGNTIYF
TGTGCCAGCAGTGAGGCAGGGGGAGGAAACACCATATATTTT
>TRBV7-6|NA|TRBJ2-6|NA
CASSLAGTLSGANVLTF
TGTGCCAGCAGCTTAGCGGGGACACTCTCTGGGGCCAACGTCCTGACTTTC
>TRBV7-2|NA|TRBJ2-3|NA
CASSLVGQGLADTQYF
TGTGCCAGCAGCCTCGTGGGGCAGGGCCTCGCAGATACGCAGTATTTT
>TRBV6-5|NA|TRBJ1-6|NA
CASRPVAAPLHF
TGTGCCAGCAGGCCCGTCGCAGCACCCCTCCACTTT
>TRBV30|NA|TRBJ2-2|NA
CAWSAGDTRSGELFF
TGTGCCTGGAGTGCTGGGGACACTCGCTCCGGGGAGCTGTTTTTT
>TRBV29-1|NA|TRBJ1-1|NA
CSVESDLGTEAFF
TGCAGCGTTGAGTCCGATCTCGGCACTGAAGCTTTCTTT
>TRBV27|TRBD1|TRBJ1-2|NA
CASSPAGQTPGGYTF
TGTGCCAGCAGTCCTGCGGGACAGACGCCCGGGGGCTACACCTTC
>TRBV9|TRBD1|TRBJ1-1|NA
CASSGTGGYTEAFF
TGTGCCAGCAGCGGCACAGGGGGCTACACTGAAGCTTTCTTT
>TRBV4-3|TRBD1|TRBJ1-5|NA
CASSQDIGGAAQPQHF
TGCGCCAGCAGCCAAGATATAGGGGGCGCGGCTCAGCCCCAGCATTTT
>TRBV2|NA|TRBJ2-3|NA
CASSPLRGQRFTDTQYF
TGTGCCAGCAGTCCCCTCCGTGGACAGAGGTTCACAGATACGCAGTATTTT
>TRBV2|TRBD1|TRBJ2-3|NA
CASSDPLRTGMWDTQYF
TGTGCCAGCAGTGACCCTCTCCGGACAGGGATGTGGGATACGCAGTATTTT
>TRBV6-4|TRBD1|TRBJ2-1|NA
CASSPDRGATYNEQFF
TGTGCCAGCAGTCCAGACAGGGGCGCAACCTACAATGAGCAGTTCTTC
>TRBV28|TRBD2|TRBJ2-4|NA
CASSLWRESKNIQYF
TGTGCCAGCAGTTTATGGCGGGAGAGCAAAAACATTCAGTACTTC
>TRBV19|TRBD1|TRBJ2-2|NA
CASRPTGGSGELFF
TGTGCCAGTAGGCCCACAGGGGGCTCCGGGGAGCTGTTTTTT
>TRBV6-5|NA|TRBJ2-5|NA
CASSYRSITETQYF
TGTGCCAGCAGTTATAGATCAATAACGGAGACCCAGTACTTC
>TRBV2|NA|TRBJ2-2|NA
CASHYSPRRELFF
TGTGCCAGCCACTATTCGCCCCGGCGGGAGCTGTTTTTT
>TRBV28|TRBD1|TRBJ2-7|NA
CASSLGTEAYEQYF
TGTGCCAGCAGTTTAGGGACAGAAGCCTACGAGCAGTACTTC
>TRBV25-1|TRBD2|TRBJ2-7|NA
CASSARSSGGTYEQYF
TGTGCCAGCAGTGCCCGATCTAGCGGGGGAACCTACGAGCAGTACTTC
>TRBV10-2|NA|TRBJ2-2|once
CASSEPLQGGPGTGELFF
TGCGCCAGCAGTGAGCCGTTGCAGGGAGGCCCGGGCACCGGGGAGCTGTTTTTT
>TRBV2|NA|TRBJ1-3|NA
CASSDAVSQGNAIYF
TGTGCCAGCAGTGACGCGGTATCGCAAGGAAACGCCATATATTTT
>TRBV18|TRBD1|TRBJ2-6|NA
CASSPRTGGGSGANVLTF
TGTGCCAGCTCACCCCGGACAGGGGGGGGTTCTGGGGCCAACGTCCTGACTTTC
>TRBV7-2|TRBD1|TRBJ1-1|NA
CASSPRTGGTEAFF
TGTGCCAGCAGCCCGCGGACAGGGGGCACTGAAGCTTTCTTT
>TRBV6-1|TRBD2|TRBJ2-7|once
CASSASGGREQYF
TGTGCCAGCAGCGCCTCGGGAGGGAGGGAGCAGTACTTC
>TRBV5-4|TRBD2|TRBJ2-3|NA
CASSLATSGRMEQYF
TGTGCCAGCAGCTTGGCGACTAGCGGGAGAATGGAGCAGTATTTT
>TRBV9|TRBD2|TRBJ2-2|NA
CASSLQPGLAGGPTGELFF
TGTGCCAGCAGCTTGCAGCCGGGACTAGCGGGGGGACCCACCGGGGAGCTGTTTTTT
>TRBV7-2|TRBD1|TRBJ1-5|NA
CASSLGYGQVNQPQHF
TGTGCCAGCAGCTTAGGATACGGACAGGTCAATCAGCCCCAGCATTTT
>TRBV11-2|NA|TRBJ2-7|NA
CASSLNHGTAYEQYF
TGTGCCAGCAGCTTAAACCACGGGACTGCCTACGAGCAGTACTTC
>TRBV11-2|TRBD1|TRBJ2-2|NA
CASSLGTGVTGELFF
TGTGCCAGCAGCTTAGGGACAGGGGTCACCGGGGAGCTGTTTTTT
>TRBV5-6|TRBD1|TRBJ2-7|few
CASSFFLPTGVSYEQYF
TGTGCCAGCAGCTTTTTCTTGCCGACAGGGGTCTCCTACGAGCAGTACTTC
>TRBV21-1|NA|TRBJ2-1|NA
CASSKRNPPRLAGGDEQFF
TGTGCCAGCAGCAAAAGGAACCCCCCCCGGCTAGCGGGAGGGGATGAGCAGTTCTTC
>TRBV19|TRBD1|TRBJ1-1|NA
CASSGQGIGVAFF
TGTGCCAGTAGTGGACAGGGGATTGGAGTAGCTTTCTTT
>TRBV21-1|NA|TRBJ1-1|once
CASSKDSDRAEAFF
TGTGCCAGCAGCAAAGACTCGGACAGGGCTGAAGCTTTCTTT
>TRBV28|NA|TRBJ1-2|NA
CASISTSLFNYGYTF
TGTGCCAGCATAAGTACGAGTCTCTTTAACTATGGCTACACCTTC
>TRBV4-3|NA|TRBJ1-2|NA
CASSQDWRASNYGYTF
TGCGCCAGCAGCCAAGATTGGCGGGCGTCTAACTATGGCTACACCTTC
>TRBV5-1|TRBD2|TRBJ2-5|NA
CASSRTPSGPRETQYF
TGCGCCAGCAGCAGGACTCCTAGCGGCCCTCGCGAGACCCAGTACTTC
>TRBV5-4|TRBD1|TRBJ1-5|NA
CASSVSGTGGVQPQHF
TGTGCCAGCAGCGTCTCCGGGACAGGGGGCGTTCAGCCCCAGCATTTT